This T cell receptor (beta chain) is from a study of blood T cells in healthy people across ages (dated by TCRdb to about 2015). About the full investigation: In model experiments, roughly one uniquely barcoded TCR beta cDNA molecule per two T cells was captured by template switching. Age-related changes in TCR beta repertoire diversity were measured in the study by deep sequencing normalized with unique cDNA molecular identifiers. Four age groups were formed from the donors: young (average roughly 15 years), middle-aged (approximately 42), aged (over 55) and long-lived (more than 75). To avoid experimental bias, donors of different ages were spread randomly across the sequencing lanes. The study analyzed two additional independent replicas of 1 million unique cDNA reads from the same blood draw for two donors, one aged 18 to 29 and one aged 80 or older.

Systemically healthy Caucasian individuals from Russia, around 39 in total and aged about 6 to 100 years, were included as donors. Each donor gave 8 to 10 milliliters of peripheral blood, drawn into EDTA-treated Vacutainer tubes. Ficoll-Paque density-gradient centrifugation was used to isolate PBMCs, with at least 6 million per sample. Total RNA, at least 5 micrograms per sample, was extracted from PBMCs with Trizol reagent. The percentages of naive CD45RAhigh/CD27high T cells were determined by flow cytometry on a PBMC aliquot from every donor. What the work shows at the level of the full study, not this receptor alone: A strong correlation was found between observed TCR beta diversity and the percentage of naive T cells measured by flow cytometry. Bulk unsorted PBMC profiling prevented conclusive comparison of naive and antigen-experienced compartments. Observed TCR beta diversity per million T cells fell roughly linearly with age, and a significant reduction was already apparent by age around 40. The CMV infection status of donors was not known, potentially confounding age-related changes in expanded clonotypes. Total diversity estimates from one million sequenced T cells were considered lower bounds and underestimates. Compared with the aged group, more naive CD4+ T cells, fewer expanded clones and increased TCR diversity were shown by the long-lived group, suggesting age selection.

A few counts support this clonotype. What this receptor recognizes is not known. No base quality information exists; no much larger clone differs at one position. The library was made by 5' RACE. Instrument used: Illumina HiSeq 2500. A second PCR of roughly 7 to 11 cycles was performed with a sample-barcoded 5' primer and a J-beta primer mix. A unique molecular identifier was introduced onto each TCR beta cDNA molecule by a template-switch 5' adaptor carrying 12 random nucleotides. Each sample yielded at least 2.5 million CDR3-containing paired-end reads. The Mint cDNA synthesis kit, primed by a TRBC-specific oligonucleotide, was used to synthesize first-strand cDNA from all RNA. After uracil-DNA glycosylase treatment, a first 18-cycle PCR used universal primers M1SS and BC2_uni_R on all cDNA. From the authors' description of their analysis: For normalization, 1 million high-quality reads were randomly selected from each sample, with every read carrying a distinct molecular identifier. Reads with shared molecular identifiers were discarded instead of being binned into consensus sequences. CDR3 identification, clonotype clustering and error correction used MiTCR with a Q25 quality threshold and the strictest error-elimination algorithm. A nonparametric unseen species model with Euler transformation was used to estimate lower-bound total TCR beta diversity. TCRdb redid the processing of the public reads, applying fastp at Q25 and MiXCR, and retained in-frame beta chains. One record per CDR3 amino acid sequence lists the most common genes and DNA. In this record, the V and J calls reflect TCRdb's handling and not the investigators' own analysis. In all, the sample holds more than 1,400,000 distinct CDR3 sequences, and 40% to 50% of those were seen once. Together, the top ten hold roughly 7.9% of the sample.

CDR1 DFQATT and CDR2 SNEGSKA were looked up in the germline V gene (reference sequence). The CDR3 holds 14 amino acids from the cysteine to the phenylalanine. CDR3 DNA only is kept here, 42 bases in frame from base 1. V gives up 3 bases and J gives up 6 bases, and the segment between their germline ends measures 14 bases. The sequence was obtained from a woman under 30 in good health. The sample comprised blood. The receptor chain draws on TRBV20-1 and TRBJ1-4; the D gene is perhaps TRBD1, from 5 matching bases. The CDR3 is CSASPPGAYEKLFF. The DNA sequence follows: TGCAGTGCTAGCCCCCCCGGGGCGTATGAAAAACTGTTTTTT.